The 21 T cell receptor beta chains listed next were all sequenced from one sample in a study of T cell responses to AZD1222 COVID-19 vaccine. Libraries were prepared by immunoSEQ multiplex PCR; TCRdb keeps only in-frame clonotypes and omits some of them. The sample gives about 140,000 clones, 90% to 95% of which show up once; roughly 7.1% is in the top ten. The material sequenced was peripheral blood, taken 28 days after the second AZD1222 dose. The receptors originated from an adult who received the AZD1222 COVID-19 vaccine.

The rearrangement joins TRBV30 to TRBJ1-5; D is unclear. This CDR3 region has 13 residues. V was cut by 0 bases and J by 6 bases, with 9 bases left in between. Germline V gene lookup returns CDR1 GTSNPN and CDR2 SVGIG (reference sequence). The CDR3: CAWSVGSPQPQHF. The CDR3 DNA sequence: TGTGCCTGGAGTGTGGGGTCCCCTCAGCCCCAGCATTTT.

The J gene is TRBJ1-5, the V gene TRBV7-9; D perhaps matches TRBD1 (5 bases). This CDR3 contains 13 residues. Trimming took off 6 bases at V and 4 bases at J, with 10 bases between the two ends. The germline gives CDR1 SEHNR, CDR2 FQNEAQ (reference sequence). This CDR3 is CASSLRGNQPQHF. DNA for the CDR3: TGTGCCAGCAGTTTAAGGGGTAATCAGCCCCAGCATTTT.

The V gene is TRBV9, the J gene TRBJ2-7; D ambiguous. CDR1 and CDR2 (germline): SGDLS, YYNGEE. Between the trimmed V and J ends, which lost 0 bases and 1 base, there was a span of 11 bases. This CDR3 region has 15 residues. CDR3 sequence reads: CASSVALGRSYEQYF. The CDR3 nucleotides are TGTGCCAGCAGCGTAGCCTTAGGACGGTCCTACGAGCAGTACTTC. Full variable domain (outside the CDR3, taken from reference TRBV9 and TRBJ2-7): DSGVTQTPKHLITATGQRVTLRCSPRSGDLSVYWYQQSLDQGLQFLIQYYNGEERAKGNILERFSAQQFPDLHSELNLSSLELGDSALYFCASSVALGRSYEQYFGPGTRLTVT.

This chain connects TRBV12-5 to TRBJ1-1, with no clear D. The CDR3 is made up of 12 amino acids. Germline V gives CDR1 LGHNT, CDR2 FRNRAP. V lost 6 bases and J lost 4, with 9 bases in between. This chain's CDR3 is CASGQPGTEAFF. DNA for the CDR3: TGTGCTAGTGGCCAGCCCGGCACTGAAGCTTTCTTT.

The V gene is TRBV7-9, the J gene TRBJ2-1, with 8 bases aligning to TRBD1. Germline V gene data show CDR1 as SEHNR and CDR2 as FQNEAQ (reference sequence). The trim removed 1 base at V and 7 bases at J, leaving 6 bases unmatched. The CDR3 is made up of 15 amino acids. CDR3 amino acids: CASSLVRTGRNEQFF. The CDR3, as DNA: TGTGCCAGCAGCTTAGTTAGGACAGGGAGGAATGAGCAGTTCTTC.

V is TRBV12-5 and J is TRBJ1-3, with D hard to call. From germline, CDR1 is LGHNT and CDR2 FRNRAP. The CDR3 totals 16 residues. V shed 6 bases and J shed 0 bases, with 15 bases lying between them. Here the CDR3 reads CASGHPYRGSGNTIYF. CDR3 nucleotides: TGTGCTAGTGGCCATCCTTATCGGGGCTCTGGAAACACCATATATTTT. Full variable domain (outside the CDR3, taken from reference TRBV12-5 and TRBJ1-3): DARVTQTPRHKVTEMGQEVTMRCQPILGHNTVFWYRQTMMQGLELLAYFRNRAPLDDSGMPKDRFSAEMPDATLATLKIQPSEPRDSAVYFCASGHPYRGSGNTIYFGEGSWLTVV.

This chain uses TRBV18 with TRBJ2-1, with no clear D. Germline V gene lookup returns CDR1 KGHSH and CDR2 LQKENI. The V and J ends lost 1 base and 8 bases respectively, with 6 bases between them. The CDR3 is 12 residues long. Written as DNA, the CDR3 is TGTGCCAGCTCACCACGCACAGATGAGCAGTTCTTC. Translating gives CASSPRTDEQFF.

This chain joins TRBV6-2 or TRBV6-3 and TRBJ2-1; TRBD2 aligns across 7 bases. CDR3 length: 17 residues. The germline V gene has CDR1 MNHEY and CDR2 SVGEGT. The junction had 13 bases not matched to a gene; V was cut back by 6 bases and J by 2 bases. Here the CDR3 reads CASSSGGSGATYNEQFF. The CDR3 DNA follows: TGTGCCAGCAGCAGTGGGGGAAGCGGGGCTACCTACAATGAGCAGTTCTTC.

The chain joins TRBV27 to TRBJ1-1; D is perhaps TRBD1 (5 bases). V was pared by 6 bases and J by 1 base, with 12 bases between. CDR1 is MNHEY and CDR2 is SMNVEV in the germline V gene (reference sequence). CDR3 size: 14 residues. The CDR3 here is CASRRLGENTEAFF. CDR3 DNA sequence: TGTGCCAGCAGACGACTGGGGGAGAACACTGAAGCTTTCTTT.

DNA of the CDR3: TGTGCCAGCAGCATCACAGGGTATGGCAATCAGCCCCAGCATTTT. Translation gives CASSITGYGNQPQHF. The rearrangement uses TRBV7-2 and TRBJ1-5, with D possibly being TRBD1 (6 bases). This CDR3 is built from 15 residues. Germline assignment: CDR1 SGHTA and CDR2 FQGNSA. V gave up 5 bases and J gave up 2 bases, with 13 bases separating them.

The V and J genes are TRBV2 and TRBJ2-7; 7 nucleotides match TRBD2. The V segment lost 6 bases and the J segment 10 bases; nucleotides outside the gene matches: 15. The CDR3 contains 14 residues. Per the germline V gene, CDR1 is SNHLY and CDR2 is FYNNEI. This CDR3 is CASRDGLGPTKQYF. The CDR3 DNA reads as TGTGCCAGCAGGGATGGACTAGGACCTACGAAACAGTACTTC.

This chain links TRBV6-5 with TRBJ1-2; D perhaps matches TRBD1 (5 bases). The germline gives CDR1 MNHEY, CDR2 SVGAGI. This CDR3 has 15 residues. Trimming cost V 5 bases and J 7 bases, with 20 bases left between them. DNA for the CDR3: TGTGCCAGCAGTCTGGCCCAGGGAAAATGGGGTGGCTACACCTTC. The encoded protein is CASSLAQGKWGGYTF.

J is TRBJ1-2 and V is TRBV19, with TRBD1 matching over 11 bases. The junction had 3 bases not matched to a gene; V was cut back by 7 bases and J by 8 bases. The CDR3 is made up of 12 amino acids. Germline lookup yields CDR1 LNHDA and CDR2 SQIVND (reference sequence). The CDR3 DNA sequence: TGTGCCAGTACCTGGACAGGGGGCGGCTACACCTTC. It yields the protein CASTWTGGGYTF.

The CDR3 DNA follows: TGTGCCAGCAGTGGACAGGGATCCGAGCAGTACTTC. Protein product: CASSGQGSEQYF. V usage is TRBV2 and J usage is TRBJ2-7, with TRBD1 matching over 7 bases. The CDR3 runs to 12 residues. The V gene's germline CDR1 is SNHLY and CDR2 FYNNEI. J was trimmed by 6 bases and V by 4 bases; bases with no gene match: 3.

The chain has TRBV4-3 and TRBJ1-2; tentative D call: TRBD1 (6 bases). Trimming pared 1 base from V and 7 bases from J, leaving 13 bases between. Germline assignment: CDR1 LGHNA and CDR2 YSLEER. The CDR3 covers 14 residues. In nucleotides, the CDR3 is TGCGCCAGCAGCCAAGCGGGGGCGGTTCCTGGCTACACCTTC. This sequence encodes CASSQAGAVPGYTF.

This clone was seen a single time. The chain uses TRBV7-9 and TRBJ1-1, with a possible D match to TRBD1 (5 bases). The V and J ends lost 0 bases and 6 bases respectively, with 11 bases between them. The CDR3 has 14 amino acids. Germline V CDR1 and CDR2: SEHNR, FQNEAQ (reference sequence). CDR3 sequence (DNA): TGTGCCAGCAGCTTAGCGGCAGGGAATCCTGAAGCTTTCTTT. It is translated as CASSLAAGNPEAFF.

The chain carries TRBV5-5 and TRBJ2-7, with 11 bases lining up with TRBD1. This CDR3 spans 15 amino acids. V lost 2 bases, J lost 3 bases, and 4 bases stayed unmatched. The V gene's germline CDR1 is SGHKS and CDR2 YYEKEE (reference sequence). The CDR3 sequence is CASSFMGQGVYEQYF. The CDR3 DNA follows: TGTGCCAGCAGCTTTATGGGACAGGGGGTCTACGAGCAGTACTTC.

The chain links TRBV12-3 or TRBV12-4 to TRBJ1-2; D gene uncertain. The CDR3 is 12 residues long. V shed 8 bases and J shed 7 bases, with 14 bases lying between them. The CDR3 is CASGGPSGGYTF. Written as DNA, the CDR3 is TGTGCCAGCGGAGGTCCCTCGGGTGGCTACACCTTC.

This chain links TRBV15 with TRBJ1-3; possibly TRBD1 for D (5 bases). The CDR3 extends over 15 amino acids. V gave up 0 bases and J gave up 2 bases, with 8 bases separating them. The germline V gene has CDR1 LNHNV and CDR2 YYDKDF (reference sequence). CDR3 in DNA: TGTGCCACCAGCAGAGATCCCAGGGCTGGAAACACCATATATTTT. It codes for CATSRDPRAGNTIYF.

The chain couples TRBV19 to TRBJ2-7; 8 nucleotides line up with TRBD1. The germline V gene encodes CDR1 LNHDA and CDR2 SQIVND (reference sequence). V lost 5 bases, J lost 4 bases, and 7 bases stayed unmatched. This CDR3 spans 14 amino acids. The CDR3 DNA reads TGTGCCAGTAGTCAGGGGGACAGGTCTTACGAGCAGTACTTC. Amino acid sequence: CASSQGDRSYEQYF.

V gene TRBV3-1 (or the pseudogene TRBV3-2) combines with J gene TRBJ1-5; the match to TRBD1 covers 8 bases. The CDR3 totals 16 residues. V lost 4 bases to trimming and J lost 5 bases; unmatched junction nucleotides: 10. The germline V gene encodes CDR1 LGHDT and CDR2 YNNKEL (reference sequence). CDR3 sequence (DNA): TGTGCCAGCAGCCCAGCCGGGACAGGTGTCCATCAGCCCCAGCATTTT. It yields the protein CASSPAGTGVHQPQHF.